The present T cell receptor beta chain was sequenced within a study of blood T cell repertoires in COVID-19. Method: immunoSEQ multiplex PCR; TCRdb's copy keeps in-frame clones and lacks some. The top ten clones hold around 2% of a sample with about 160,000 clones, approximately 93% of them seen once. Source material: peripheral blood. This TCR was recovered from a woman aged 55-69 years with COVID-19, enrolled during active disease.

CDR3: CASSVTGGSGYGYTF. The CDR3, as DNA: TGCGCCAGCAGCGTTACAGGGGGCTCGGGCTATGGCTACACCTTC. The chain links TRBV5-1 to TRBJ1-2; 9 bases are a match to TRBD1. The V gene's germline CDR1 is SGHRS and CDR2 YFSETQ. The trim removed 4 bases at V and 4 bases at J, leaving 8 bases unmatched. The CDR3 runs 15 residues.